The 21 T cell receptor beta chains given below trace back to one sample, sequenced in a study of blood T cells in healthy people across ages. The authors ran a second PCR of roughly 6 to 12 cycles using a sample-barcoded 5' primer and a J-beta primer mix. TCRdb called the 5' RACE reads again in MiXCR, with one record for every CDR3 protein. The top ten clones hold 15% of a sample with 650,000 to 700,000 distinct CDR3 sequences, about 30% of them seen once. The specimen was blood. All receptors derive from a woman of 80 years or more in good health.

This clonotype was picked up a small number of times. The genes are TRBV2 and TRBJ1-5; D remains unclear. V was cut by 2 bases and J by 10 bases, with 18 bases left in between. There are 15 residues in the CDR3. CDR1 and CDR2 from the germline V gene are SNHLY and FYNNEI. The CDR3 spells CASSELSADLSPQHF. As DNA, the CDR3 is TGTGCCAGCAGTGAATTGTCGGCTGATCTATCTCCCCAGCATTTT.

This chain links TRBV7-2 with TRBJ2-1; tentative D call: TRBD2 (5 bases). With 5 bases removed from V and 8 bases from J, the gap between germline ends came to 13 bases. This CDR3 has 13 amino acids. CDR1 and CDR2 (germline): SGHTA, FQGNSA. CDR3 sequence reads: CASSADSLDEQFF. The CDR3 DNA sequence: TGTGCCAGCAGCGCGGACTCCCTCGATGAGCAGTTCTTC. Complete variable domain (other parts from reference TRBV7-2 and TRBJ2-1): GAGVSQSPSNKVTEKGKDVELRCDPISGHTALYWYRQSLGQGLEFLIYFQGNSAPDKSGLPSDRFSAERTGGSVSTLTIQRTQQEDSAVYLCASSADSLDEQFFGPGTRLTVL.

The chain has TRBV7-2 and TRBJ2-4, with TRBD1 as a possible D gene (6 bases). Germline V gene data show CDR1 as SGHTA and CDR2 as FQGNSA. Trimming removed 0 bases at V and 5 bases at J, with 11 bases between. The CDR3 contains 15 residues. The CDR3 bases are TGTGCCAGCAGCTTAGCGCTAACAGGGCAAAACATTCAGTACTTC. Its translation: CASSLALTGQNIQYF.

In its sample, this clonotype was seen many times. V and J are TRBV2 and TRBJ1-4; D is ambiguous. V lost 8 bases, J lost 2 bases, and 9 bases lay in between. CDR1 and CDR2 from the germline V gene are SNHLY and FYNNEI. This CDR3 has 13 residues. The CDR3, as DNA: TGTGCCAGCGGGCTCTGGACTAATGAAAAACTGTTTTTT. Its translation is CASGLWTNEKLFF.

The chain combines TRBV28 with TRBJ1-4; the match to TRBD1 covers 10 bases. Germline V gene sequence: CDR1 MDHEN, CDR2 SYDVKM. CDR3 length: 15 amino acids. Trimming cost V 4 bases and J 8 bases; bases outside gene matches: 7. CDR3 sequence: CASSSPTGGQEKLFF. CDR3 sequence (DNA): TGTGCCAGCAGTTCGCCGACAGGGGGCCAAGAAAAACTGTTTTTT.

Worth noting for this clonotype: This may stem from a read error, because a much larger clone lies one nucleotide away. The gene calls are TRBV29-1 and TRBJ2-4; 8 positions agree with TRBD2. Gene TRBJ2-7 matches the end of the DNA better, so the J call may be wrong. The CDR3 spans 13 residues. CDR1 SQVTM and CDR2 ANQGSEA come from the germline V gene. The CDR3 reads CSVSRGGVCEQYF. The DNA for the CDR3 is TGCAGCGTTTCCCGGGGGGGCGTCTGCGAGCAGTACTTC.

This clonotype was seen repeatedly, ten times or more. V and J are TRBV7-2 and TRBJ2-7, with 8 bases matching TRBD2. From germline, CDR1 is SGHTA and CDR2 FQGNSA. There are 16 residues in the CDR3. The ends lost 3 bases at V and 7 bases at J; junction bases unmatched: 14. This CDR3 is CASSFGGAAMAKEQYF. CDR3 nucleotides: TGTGCCAGCAGCTTCGGGGGGGCAGCGATGGCGAAGGAGCAGTACTTC.

V gene TRBV9 combines with J gene TRBJ2-3; 9 bases line up with TRBD2. The CDR3 has 14 amino acids. J lost 5 bases, V lost 0 bases, and 1 base had no gene match. Germline values: CDR1 SGDLS, CDR2 YYNGEE. CDR3 in DNA: TGTGCCAGCAGCGTAGATAGCGGGGGAGATACGCAGTATTTT. Its translation is CASSVDSGGDTQYF.

This clonotype was counted ten times or more. The rearrangement uses TRBV5-1 and TRBJ1-6, with a possible D match to TRBD1 (6 bases). The V end lost 0 bases, the J end lost 10 bases, and 14 bases lay between the germline ends. The CDR3 has 15 amino acids. CDR1 SGHRS and CDR2 YFSETQ come from the germline V gene. The CDR3 nucleotides read TGCGCCAGCAGCTTGGGCCAGGGGTTGTTCTCACCCCTCCACTTT. Translation: CASSLGQGLFSPLHF.

This clonotype was observed once. The chain recombines TRBV12-3 or TRBV12-4 with TRBJ1-3; a weak D match, TRBD1 (5 bases). V lost 6 bases and J lost 0, with 21 bases in between. This CDR3 has 18 amino acids. CDR3: CASRLNRGRLSSGNTIYF. As DNA, the CDR3 is TGTGCCAGCAGGCTCAACCGGGGACGGCTAAGCTCTGGAAACACCATATATTTT.

The sample holds many counts of this clonotype. J is TRBJ2-5 and V is TRBV7-2, with unresolved D. Germline assignment: CDR1 SGHTA and CDR2 FQGNSA. The CDR3 has 13 amino acids. Between the trimmed V and J ends, which lost 5 bases and 4 bases, there was a span of 11 bases. This CDR3 is CASSVPGGETQYF. The CDR3, as DNA: TGTGCCAGCAGCGTCCCTGGCGGAGAGACCCAGTACTTC.

The chain is built from TRBV20-1 and TRBJ1-5; the D is unclear. CDR1 DFQATT and CDR2 SNEGSKA come from the germline V gene (reference sequence). The CDR3 is made up of 13 amino acids. Trimming stripped 3 bases from V and 10 bases from J, with 16 bases between. CDR3 sequence reads: CSARFPPQGPQHF. In DNA form, the CDR3 reads TGCAGTGCTAGGTTTCCTCCGCAAGGACCCCAGCATTTT.

The chain recombines TRBV7-7 with TRBJ2-7, with D possibly being TRBD1 or TRBD2 (5 bases each). This CDR3 is 13 amino acids long. Germline V gene sequence: CDR1 SSHAT, CDR2 FNYEAQ (reference sequence). With 5 bases removed from V and 2 bases from J, the gap between germline ends came to 10 bases. Written as DNA, the CDR3 is TGTGCCAGCAGCATTGGGGGAGCCTACGAGCAGTACTTC. This translates into CASSIGGAYEQYF.

This clonotype showed up many times. The chain links TRBV7-9 to TRBJ1-6; D is possibly TRBD1 (5 bases). Germline V gene lookup returns CDR1 SEHNR and CDR2 FQNEAQ (reference sequence). This CDR3 contains 12 residues. The ends were cut back, 5 bases at V and 12 bases at J, with 11 bases in the middle. CDR3 nucleotide sequence: TGTGCCAGCAGCGTCGTCGGGGGACCCCTCCACTTT. It codes for CASSVVGGPLHF.

This clonotype came up many times. This rearrangement joins TRBV7-2 to TRBJ2-7, with D perhaps matching TRBD2 (6 bases). V was pared by 1 base and J by 5 bases, with 15 bases between. Germline CDR1 and CDR2: SGHTA and FQGNSA. The CDR3 spans 15 residues. The chain's CDR3 is CASSLVKGGEDEQYF. CDR3 DNA: TGTGCCAGCAGCTTAGTGAAGGGAGGAGAAGACGAGCAGTACTTC.

To note about this clonotype: Being one base from a much bigger clone, this may be a read error. The chain joins TRBV5-1 to TRBJ2-5, with D perhaps given as TRBD1 or TRBD2 (5 bases each). V was trimmed by 7 bases and J by 11 bases, leaving 18 bases between them. The V gene's germline CDR1 is SGHRS and CDR2 YFSETQ. The CDR3 is 12 residues long. Here the CDR3 reads CASFSSGHEQYF. In DNA, the CDR3 is TGCGCCAGCTTCTCGTCGGGGCATGAGCAGTACTTC. The whole variable domain, remainder taken from reference TRBV5-1 and TRBJ2-5, is KAGVTQTPRYLIKTRGQQVTLSCSPISGHRSVSWYQQTPGQGLQFLFEYFSETQRNKGNFPGRFSGRQFSNSRSEMNVSTLELGDSALYLCASFSSGHEQYFGPGTRLLVL.

There are a few counts of this clonotype. It may be a read error: a sequence one base away is much more abundant. The genes are TRBV6-6 and TRBJ2-7, with 7 positions matching TRBD1. The J call may be faulty, since TRBJ2-4 better matches the DNA end. CDR1 and CDR2 from the germline V gene are MNHNY and SVGAGI (reference sequence). This CDR3 is built from 14 residues. The CDR3 protein is CASRTGTAKSIQYF. The CDR3 nucleotides read TGTGCCAGCAGGACCGGGACAGCCAAAAGCATTCAGTACTTC.

This clonotype was detected a few times. With a much larger clone just one base away, this may be a read error. CDR3 coding DNA: TGCAGCGTGGCCCTTTACAGTGAGCAGTTCTTC. Protein product: CSVALYSEQFF. The chain employs TRBV29-1 and TRBJ2-1, with D hard to call. The CDR3 extends over 11 amino acids. CDR1 is SQVTM, CDR2 ANQGSEA, per germline.

This clonotype was counted at least ten times. The V and J genes are TRBV12-3 or TRBV12-4 and TRBJ2-1, with 12 bases that match TRBD1. This CDR3 contains 15 residues. The junction had 12 bases not matched to a gene; V was cut back by 6 bases and J by 12 bases. The CDR3 DNA sequence: TGTGCCAGCAGCTATCCGGGACAGGGGGCCGGGGGGCAGTTCTTC. This translates into CASSYPGQGAGGQFF.

This clonotype was seen more than once but under ten times. A much larger clone lies one base from this, so it may be a read error. This chain uses TRBV28 with TRBJ2-1; D gene unclear. Germline CDR1 reads MDHEN; CDR2 reads SYDVKM. CDR3 length: 15 residues. Trimming removed 2 bases from V and 9 bases from J, with 17 bases in between. This chain's CDR3 is CASSLIGAADTEQFF. The CDR3 bases are TGTGCCAGCAGTTTAATAGGCGCGGCCGACACTGAGCAGTTCTTC.

In this sample, this clonotype turned up many times. The genes are TRBV20-1 and TRBJ2-1, with 12 bases aligning to TRBD2. The germline CDR1 and CDR2 sequences are DFQATT and SNEGSKA (reference sequence). This CDR3 has 15 residues. V was clipped by 3 bases and J by 6 bases; unmatched bases: 6. The CDR3 DNA is TGCAGTGCTAGGAAGAGACTAGCGGGGGTCAATGAGCAGTTCTTC. This sequence encodes CSARKRLAGVNEQFF.